This T cell receptor beta chain stems from a study of CD8 T cells in cerebrospinal fluid in Alzheimer's disease. Study details: CSF T cell clonal expansion was assessed by plate-based nested PCR and droplet-based sequencing. Points from the study as a whole: In mild cognitive impairment or Alzheimer's disease, the biggest CSF clone made up more TCRs than in controls. No causal link between EBV and Alzheimer's follows from EBV-specific cerebrospinal fluid TCRs, authors warned.

Turning to this clonotype: Its antigen is as yet unknown.

Droplet-based sequencing used CSF cells sorted as live with a live/dead marker. TCRdb reanalyzed the 10x single-cell sequencing reads and collapses them to one entry per CDR3 protein, without DNA. The sample table sets out roughly 1,500 distinct CDR3 sequences. The receptor's source is a human donor in good health. The sample was cerebrospinal fluid.

Here the CDR3 reads CSVGPDAYGYTF. The chain couples TRBV29-1 to TRBJ1-2. The length of the CDR3 is 12 residues. Germline lookup yields CDR1 SQVTM and CDR2 ANQGSEA.